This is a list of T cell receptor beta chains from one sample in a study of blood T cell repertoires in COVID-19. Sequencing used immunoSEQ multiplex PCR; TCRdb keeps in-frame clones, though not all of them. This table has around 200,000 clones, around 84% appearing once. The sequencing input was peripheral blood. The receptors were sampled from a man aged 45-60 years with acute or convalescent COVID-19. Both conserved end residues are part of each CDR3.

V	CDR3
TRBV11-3	CASSVEADTDTQYF
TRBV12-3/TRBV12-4	CASSLYMNTEAFF
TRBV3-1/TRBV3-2	CASSQGAEYGYTF
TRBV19	CASSMGFRTPTNYGYTF
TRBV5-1	CASSLDSAKNIQYF
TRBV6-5	CASSYGGQTSNYGYTF
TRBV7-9	CASSLGAPVYGYTF
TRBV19	CASSLSIDQPQHF
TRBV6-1	CASSEGPLAHTDTQYF
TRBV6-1	CASSERGGADSGANVLTF
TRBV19	CASSVVRNQPQHF
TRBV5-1	CASSWGTAGELFF
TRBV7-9	CASSFVLTGVGYGYTF
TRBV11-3	CASSLSGGKTGELFF
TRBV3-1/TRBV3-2	CASSFVRGQNIQYF
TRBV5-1	CASSLVQGASGNTIYF
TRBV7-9	CASSLTYGTGELFF
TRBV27	CASSFSRGHNSPLHF
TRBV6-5	CASRGQGEYSPLHF
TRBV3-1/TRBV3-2	CASSRTGGTEAFF
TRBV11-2	CASSLAQAAFDFMNTEAFF
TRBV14	CASSQLPGGGGHTDTQYF
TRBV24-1	CATSDNSGGVSNNEQFF
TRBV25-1	CASAWTGGSNEQFF
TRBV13	CASSTQGGNTEAFF
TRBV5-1	CASSSTGGWSYEQYF
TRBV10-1	CASSESALGGREQYF
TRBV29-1	CSVEGAHSYEQYF
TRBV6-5	CASTLDLNQPQHF
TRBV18	CASSPALRTRDSLNEKLFF
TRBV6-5	CASSYGQGRIRIEAFF
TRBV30	CAWSVYPGAFF
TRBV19	CASSIYRGITDTQYF
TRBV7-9	CASSSINRDTEAFF
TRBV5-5	CASSLGPPGRANYGYTF
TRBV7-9	CASSRGQSGNTIYF
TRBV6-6	CASSGPRDRVGYTF
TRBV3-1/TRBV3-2	CASSQGQPVEAFF
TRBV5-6	CASSPAQGAYTF
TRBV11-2	CASSPSTGGYEQYF
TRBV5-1	CASSEGSAGELFF
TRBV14	CASSQDRSSYNSPLHF
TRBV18	CASSRTGTVNTEAFF
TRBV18	CASSPGGDRAGYTF
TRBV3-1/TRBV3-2	CASSQADSLEAFF
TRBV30	CAWSVPGQDNQPQHF
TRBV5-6	CASSLYRERDSNQPQHF
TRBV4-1	CASSQGWDRANTEAFF
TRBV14	CASSQEASRDEAFF
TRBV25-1	CASSESTGFNQPQHF
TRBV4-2	CASSQGTGGYGYTF
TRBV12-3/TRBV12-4	CASSFGGNTEAFF
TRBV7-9	CASSLATGTDTQYF